Given below is one T cell receptor beta chain in context. Its antigen is currently unknown. The data stem from a study of T cell responses to AZD1222 COVID-19 vaccine. Findings of the study overall: Donors skewed white British and female; clonal diversity was possibly underestimated.

The protocol was immunoSEQ multiplex PCR, while the TCRdb copy is restricted to in-frame clones and leaves out a portion. The table lists about 50,000 clones, approximately 85% of them singletons. This TCR came from an adult in good health. This specimen was peripheral blood, taken on day 0 of AZD1222 vaccination.

This CDR3 is CASSYGAYGYTF. The CDR3 DNA is TGTGCCAGCAGTTACGGGGCCTATGGCTACACCTTC. The rearrangement links TRBV6-5 to TRBJ1-2, with D tentatively TRBD1 (5 bases). V was pared by 2 bases and J by 4 bases, with 5 bases between. The CDR3 is 12 residues long. The germline V gene has CDR1 MNHEY and CDR2 SVGAGI.